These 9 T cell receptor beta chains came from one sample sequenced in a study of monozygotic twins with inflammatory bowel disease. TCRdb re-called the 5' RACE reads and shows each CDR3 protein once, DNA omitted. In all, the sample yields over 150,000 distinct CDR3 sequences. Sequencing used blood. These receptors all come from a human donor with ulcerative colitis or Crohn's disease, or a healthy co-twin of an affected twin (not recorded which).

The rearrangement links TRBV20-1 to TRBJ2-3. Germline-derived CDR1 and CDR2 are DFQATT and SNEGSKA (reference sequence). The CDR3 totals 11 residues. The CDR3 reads CSWHPTDTQYF.

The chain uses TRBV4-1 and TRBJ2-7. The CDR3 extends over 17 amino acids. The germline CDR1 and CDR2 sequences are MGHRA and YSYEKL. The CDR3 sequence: CASSQLLDAGFSYEQYF.

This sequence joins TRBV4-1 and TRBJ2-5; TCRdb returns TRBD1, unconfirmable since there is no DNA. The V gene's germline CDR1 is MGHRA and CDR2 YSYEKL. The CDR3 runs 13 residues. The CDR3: CASSQWQGETQYF.

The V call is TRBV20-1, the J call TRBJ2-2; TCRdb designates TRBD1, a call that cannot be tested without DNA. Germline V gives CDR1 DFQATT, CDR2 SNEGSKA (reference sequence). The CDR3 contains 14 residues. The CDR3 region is CSAFQGVNTGELFF.

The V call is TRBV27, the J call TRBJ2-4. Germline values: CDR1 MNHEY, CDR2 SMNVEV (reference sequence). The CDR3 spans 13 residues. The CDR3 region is CASSELAKNIQYF.

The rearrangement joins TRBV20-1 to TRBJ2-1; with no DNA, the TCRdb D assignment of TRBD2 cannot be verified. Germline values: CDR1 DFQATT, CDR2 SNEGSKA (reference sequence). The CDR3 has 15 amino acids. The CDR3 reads CSEKVGAGGYNEQFF.

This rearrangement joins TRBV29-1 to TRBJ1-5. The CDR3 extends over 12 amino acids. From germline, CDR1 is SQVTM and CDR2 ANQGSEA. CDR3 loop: CSAGGGDQPQHF.

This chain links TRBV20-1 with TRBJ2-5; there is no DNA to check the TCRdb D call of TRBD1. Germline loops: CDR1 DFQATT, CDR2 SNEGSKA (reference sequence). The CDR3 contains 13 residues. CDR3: CSARIMGVETQYF.

CDR3 loop: CSASGTGVQPQHF. The chain is built from TRBV20-1 and TRBJ1-5; the D call from TCRdb, TRBD1, cannot be confirmed without DNA. Germline assignment: CDR1 DFQATT and CDR2 SNEGSKA (reference sequence). The length of the CDR3 is 13 residues.